These 13 T cell receptor beta chains originate from one sample sequenced in a study of glioma-infiltrating T cells. Amplification of TCR alpha and beta CDR3 regions from RNA used iRepertoire nested multiplex PCR. TCRdb processed the multiplex PCR reads anew with MiXCR; each CDR3 protein has one entry. The data contain 400,000 or so distinct CDR3 sequences, more than 35% of them singletons. Sequencing was carried out using glioma tissue, nonneoplastic brain tissue, or PBMCs (not recorded which). The receptors come from a human donor with low-grade glioma or glioblastoma, undergoing nonglioma brain surgery, or in good health (not recorded which).

This chain links TRBV7-2 with TRBJ1-2; D is perhaps TRBD1 (5 bases). The germline V gene has CDR1 SGHTA and CDR2 FQGNSA. This CDR3 contains 13 residues. Deletions cut 5 bases from V and 4 bases from J, with 11 bases between. This CDR3 reads CASSPEGIYGYTF. CDR3 DNA sequence: TGTGCCAGCAGCCCAGAGGGGATCTATGGCTACACCTTC.

Concerning this clonotype: One end of the junction does not line up with germline, which may come from a read error. The V gene is TRBV7-9, the J gene TRBJ2-3; 9 nucleotides align to TRBD2. CDR1 is SEHNR, CDR2 FQNEAQ, per germline (reference sequence). The CDR3 totals 15 residues. Here the CDR3 DNA reads TGTGCCAGCAGCTGGAGCGGGAGGACCCGAGATACGAAGTATTTT. It translates to CASSWSGRTRDTKYF.

This clonotype came up a few times. The chain uses TRBV6-6 and TRBJ2-7; TRBD1 matches 7 bases. V lost 0 bases, J lost 0 bases, and 2 bases stayed unmatched. The CDR3 sequence is 15 residues long. The V gene's germline CDR1 is MNHNY and CDR2 SVGAGI (reference sequence). The CDR3 is CASSYSGTASYEQYF. The CDR3, as DNA: TGTGCCAGCAGTTACTCCGGGACAGCCTCCTACGAGCAGTACTTC.

This clonotype has at least ten counts. V usage is TRBV27 and J usage is TRBJ2-5; D unresolved. The CDR3 length is 14 residues. Per the germline V gene, CDR1 is MNHEY and CDR2 is SMNVEV (reference sequence). V was shortened by 0 bases and J by 1 base, with 6 bases between the two germline ends. The CDR3 coding sequence is TGTGCCAGCAGTTTATCGTACAGCCAAGAGACCCAGTACTTC. It translates to CASSLSYSQETQYF.

J is TRBJ1-1 and V is TRBV5-1; D uncertain. Germline V gene lookup returns CDR1 SGHRS and CDR2 YFSETQ. Trimming removed 0 bases at V and 7 bases at J, with 7 bases between. There are 12 residues in the CDR3. This CDR3 reads CASSLVGLEAFF. In DNA form, the CDR3 reads TGCGCCAGCAGCTTGGTTGGACTTGAAGCTTTCTTT.

In the case of this clonotype: A read error may be the cause here, since a much bigger clone is one base away. J is TRBJ1-2 and V is TRBV20-1; D unclear. There are 14 residues in the CDR3. The ends were cut back, 3 bases at V and 2 bases at J, with 13 bases in the middle. Germline CDR1 DFQATT, CDR2 SNEGSKA (reference sequence). The CDR3 DNA is TGCAGTGCTAGGGTTGGTTCCGGGAACTATGGCTACACCTTC. Protein: CSARVGSGNYGYTF.

In regard to this clonotype: At one of its ends the junction is not consistent with the germline gene, which may arise from a read error. This chain connects TRBV6-1 to TRBJ2-3, with D possibly TRBD1 on 6 matching bases. The J call is in doubt because the DNA end fits TRBJ2-7 better. Germline CDR1 reads MNHNS; CDR2 reads SASEGT. The CDR3 sequence is 14 residues long. CDR3 residues: CTSSWGQGLYEQYF. Written as DNA, the CDR3 is TGTACCAGCAGTTGGGGACAAGGGTTGTACGAGCAGTACTTC.

This clonotype was counted between two and nine times. The chain combines TRBV7-2 with TRBJ2-1; tentatively, D is TRBD2 (5 bases). Between the trimmed V and J ends, which lost 5 bases and 5 bases, there was a span of 13 bases. Per the germline V gene, CDR1 is SGHTA and CDR2 is FQGNSA. This CDR3 is built from 14 residues. CDR3 in amino acids: CASSPRGLNNEQFF. In DNA form, the CDR3 reads TGTGCCAGCAGCCCCCGAGGGCTAAACAATGAGCAGTTCTTC.

This clonotype appeared many times. The rearrangement joins TRBV6-1 to TRBJ2-7, with 7 bases that match TRBD1. The CDR3 is made up of 15 amino acids. After removal of 5 bases from V and 5 bases from J, the junction contained 12 bases not matched to a gene. In germline, CDR1 is MNHNS, CDR2 SASEGT. DNA for the CDR3: TGTGCCAGCAGTTTCCAGACAGGGCTGGTACACGAGCAGTACTTC. Translating gives CASSFQTGLVHEQYF.

The CDR3 spells CSARERGGQPQHF. CDR3 nucleotides: TGCAGTGCTAGAGAACGGGGAGGGCAGCCCCAGCATTTT. The rearrangement uses TRBV20-1 and TRBJ1-5; no definite D call. Germline V gene data show CDR1 as DFQATT and CDR2 as SNEGSKA (reference sequence). V was pared by 0 bases and J by 7 bases, with 10 bases between. This CDR3 spans 13 amino acids.

This sequence joins TRBV11-3 and TRBJ2-2; D is unclear. CDR3 length equals 20 residues. The V and J ends lost 1 base and 2 bases respectively, with 23 bases between them. Germline-derived CDR1 and CDR2 are SGHNT and YENEEA. The CDR3 nucleotides read TGTGCCAGCAGCTTAGGGGAACGGCCGAACATCAGAATAAACACCGGGGAGCTGTTTTTT. Translation gives CASSLGERPNIRINTGELFF. The full variable domain, its missing parts supplied by reference TRBV11-3 and TRBJ2-2, is EAGVVQSPRYKIIEKKQPVAFWCNPISGHNTLYWYLQNLGQGPELLIRYENEEAVDDSQLPKDRFSAERLKGVDSTLKIQPAELGDSAVYLCASSLGERPNIRINTGELFFGEGSRLTVL.

This clonotype occurred many times. The chain uses TRBV10-3 and TRBJ2-7, with 9 nucleotides matching TRBD1. Germline CDR1 ENHRY, CDR2 SYGVKD. The CDR3 length is 14 residues. Losses at the gene ends were 6 bases for V and 4 bases for J; bases not matched to a gene: 7. This CDR3 reads CAISKMDRGYEQYF. The CDR3 DNA sequence: TGTGCCATCAGCAAAATGGACAGGGGTTACGAGCAGTACTTC.

V and J are TRBV27 and TRBJ2-5; 11 positions agree with TRBD2. With 5 bases clipped from V and 9 bases from J, the junction kept 11 bases outside the gene matches. Germline CDR1 is MNHEY and CDR2 is SMNVEV (reference sequence). The CDR3 runs to 15 residues. The CDR3 loop reads CASSPALAGAGAQYF. The CDR3 nucleotides are TGTGCCAGCAGTCCTGCACTAGCGGGGGCAGGGGCCCAGTACTTC.